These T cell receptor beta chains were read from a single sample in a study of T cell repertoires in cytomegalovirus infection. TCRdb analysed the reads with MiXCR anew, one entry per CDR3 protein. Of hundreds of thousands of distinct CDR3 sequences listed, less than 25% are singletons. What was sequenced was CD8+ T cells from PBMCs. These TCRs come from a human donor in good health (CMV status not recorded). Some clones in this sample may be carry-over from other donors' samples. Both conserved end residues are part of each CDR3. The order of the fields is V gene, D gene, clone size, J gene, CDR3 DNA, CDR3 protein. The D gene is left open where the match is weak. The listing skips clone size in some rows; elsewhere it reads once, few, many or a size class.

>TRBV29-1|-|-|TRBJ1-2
TGCAGCGTTGAAGTCTCCCCTGGGGGGTATGGCTACACCTTC
CSVEVSPGGYGYTF
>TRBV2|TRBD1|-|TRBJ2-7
TGTGCCAACCTAACCGACAGGGGATCCTACGAGCAGTACTTC
CANLTDRGSYEQYF
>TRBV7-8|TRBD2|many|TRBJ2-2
TGTGCCAGCAGCATACCGACAGGCGGATCAGGGGGACTAGCGTGGACCGGGGAGCTGTTTTTT
CASSIPTGGSGGLAWTGELFF
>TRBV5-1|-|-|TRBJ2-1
TGCGCCAGCAGCCCCGGTCCGGGGAATGGTAATGAGCAGTTCTTC
CASSPGPGNGNEQFF
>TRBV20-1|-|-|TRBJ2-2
TGCAGTGCTAGAGTCCAGTCGACAGGCCTAACCGGGGAGCTGTTTTTT
CSARVQSTGLTGELFF
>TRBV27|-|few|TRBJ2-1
TGTGCCAGCAGTGCCTCCGGGCCTTACAATGAGCAGTTCTTC
CASSASGPYNEQFF
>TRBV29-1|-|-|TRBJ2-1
TGCAGCGGGACCCTTATTCCCTCCTACAATGAGCAGTTCTTC
CSGTLIPSYNEQFF
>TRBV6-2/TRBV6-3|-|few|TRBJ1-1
TGTGCCACACAGCACCCTAGTCAACCCCTTCGAGAAGCTTTCTTT
CATQHPSQPLREAFF
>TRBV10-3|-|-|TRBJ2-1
TGTGCCATCCTAGCAGAGCCCCAAGGTGAGCAGTTCTTC
CAILAEPQGEQFF
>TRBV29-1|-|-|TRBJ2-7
TGCAGCGTCGTGGGCGTCTCAATCTACGAGCAGTACTTC
CSVVGVSIYEQYF
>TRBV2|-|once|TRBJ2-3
TGTGCCAGCGGTCCTTACCACACAGATACGCAGTATTTT
CASGPYHTDTQYF
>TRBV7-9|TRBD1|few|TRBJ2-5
TGTGCCAGCAGCCTGGGACAGCGCTTGCAAGAGACCCAGTACTTC
CASSLGQRLQETQYF